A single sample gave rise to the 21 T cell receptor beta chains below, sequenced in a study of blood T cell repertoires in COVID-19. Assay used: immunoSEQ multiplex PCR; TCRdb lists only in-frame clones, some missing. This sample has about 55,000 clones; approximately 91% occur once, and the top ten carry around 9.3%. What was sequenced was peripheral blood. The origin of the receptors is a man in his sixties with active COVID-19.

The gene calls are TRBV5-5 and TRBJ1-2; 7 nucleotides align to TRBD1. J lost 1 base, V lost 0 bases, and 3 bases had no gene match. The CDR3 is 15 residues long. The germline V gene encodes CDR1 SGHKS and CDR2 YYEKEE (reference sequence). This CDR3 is CASSLDGDSNYGYTF. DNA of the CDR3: TGTGCCAGCAGCTTGGACGGGGACAGTAACTATGGCTACACCTTC.

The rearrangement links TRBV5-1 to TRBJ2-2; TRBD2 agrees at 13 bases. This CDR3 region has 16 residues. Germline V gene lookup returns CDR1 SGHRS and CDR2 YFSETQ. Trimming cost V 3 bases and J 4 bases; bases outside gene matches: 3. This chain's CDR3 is CASSSLAGGGTGELFF. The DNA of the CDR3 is TGCGCCAGCAGCTCACTAGCGGGAGGGGGCACCGGGGAGCTGTTTTTT.

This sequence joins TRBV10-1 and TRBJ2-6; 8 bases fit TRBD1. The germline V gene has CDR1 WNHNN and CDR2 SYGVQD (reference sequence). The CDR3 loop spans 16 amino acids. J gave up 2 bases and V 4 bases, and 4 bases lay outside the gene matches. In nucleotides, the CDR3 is TGCGCCAGCAGTGGATCAGGGGGCGCTGGGGCCAACGTCCTGACTTTC. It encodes CASSGSGGAGANVLTF.

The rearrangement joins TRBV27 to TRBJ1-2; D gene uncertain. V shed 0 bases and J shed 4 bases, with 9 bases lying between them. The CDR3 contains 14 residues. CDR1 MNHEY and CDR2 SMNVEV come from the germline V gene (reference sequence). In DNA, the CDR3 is TGTGCCAGCAGTTTATCACCGGTAACCTATGGCTACACCTTC. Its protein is CASSLSPVTYGYTF.

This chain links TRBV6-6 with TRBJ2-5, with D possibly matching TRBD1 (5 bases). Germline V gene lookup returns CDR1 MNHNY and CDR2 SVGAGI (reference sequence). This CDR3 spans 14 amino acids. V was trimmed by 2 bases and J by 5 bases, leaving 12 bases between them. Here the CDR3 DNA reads TGTGCCAGCAGTTACAGGGGAAGTGCGGAGACCCAGTACTTC. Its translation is CASSYRGSAETQYF.

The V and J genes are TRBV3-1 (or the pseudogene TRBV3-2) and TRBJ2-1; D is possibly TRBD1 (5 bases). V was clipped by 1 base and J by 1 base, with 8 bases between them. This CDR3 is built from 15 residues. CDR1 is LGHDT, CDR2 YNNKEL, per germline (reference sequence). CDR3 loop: CASSQGQGSYNEQFF. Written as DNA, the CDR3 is TGTGCCAGCAGCCAAGGGCAGGGTTCCTACAATGAGCAGTTCTTC.

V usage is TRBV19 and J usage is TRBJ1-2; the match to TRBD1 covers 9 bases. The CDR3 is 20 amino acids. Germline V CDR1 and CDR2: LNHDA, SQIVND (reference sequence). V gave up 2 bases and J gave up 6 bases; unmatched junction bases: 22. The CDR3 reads CASSITVYRDREILADGYTF. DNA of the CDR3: TGTGCCAGTAGTATAACAGTTTATCGGGACAGGGAGATCCTAGCGGATGGCTACACCTTC. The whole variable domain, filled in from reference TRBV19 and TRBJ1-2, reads DGGITQSPKYLFRKEGQNVTLSCEQNLNHDAMYWYRQDPGQGLRLIYYSQIVNDFQKGDIAEGYSVSREKKESFPLTVTSAQKNPTAFYLCASSITVYRDREILADGYTFGSGTRLTVV.

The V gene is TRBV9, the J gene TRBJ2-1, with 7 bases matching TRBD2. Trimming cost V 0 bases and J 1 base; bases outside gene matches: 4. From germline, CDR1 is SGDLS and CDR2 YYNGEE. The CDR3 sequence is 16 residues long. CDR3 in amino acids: CASSVDPGGSYNEQFF. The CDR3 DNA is TGTGCCAGCAGCGTAGATCCGGGGGGATCCTACAATGAGCAGTTCTTC.

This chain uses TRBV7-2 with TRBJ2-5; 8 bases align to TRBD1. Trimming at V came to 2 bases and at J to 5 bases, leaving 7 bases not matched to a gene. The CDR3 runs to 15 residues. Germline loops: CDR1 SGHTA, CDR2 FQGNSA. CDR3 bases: TGTGCCAGCAGCTTATTCACGGCAGGGGGCGAGACCCAGTACTTC. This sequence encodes CASSLFTAGGETQYF.

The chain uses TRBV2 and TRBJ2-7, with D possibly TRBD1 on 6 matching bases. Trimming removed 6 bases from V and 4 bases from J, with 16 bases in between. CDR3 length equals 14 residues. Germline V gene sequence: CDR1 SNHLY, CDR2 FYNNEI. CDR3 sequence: CASRKGDKTYEQYF. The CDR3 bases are TGTGCCAGCAGGAAGGGGGACAAGACTTACGAGCAGTACTTC.

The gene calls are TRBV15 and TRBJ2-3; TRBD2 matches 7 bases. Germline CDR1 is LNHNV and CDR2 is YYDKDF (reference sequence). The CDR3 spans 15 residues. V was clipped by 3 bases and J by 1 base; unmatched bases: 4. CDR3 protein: CATSSGSGRTDTQYF. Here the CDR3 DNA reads TGTGCCACCAGCAGCGGTAGCGGGCGCACAGATACGCAGTATTTT. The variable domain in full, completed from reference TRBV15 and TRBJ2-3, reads DAMVIQNPRYQVTQFGKPVTLSCSQTLNHNVMYWYQQKSSQAPKLLFHYYDKDFNNEADTPDNFQSRRPNTSFCFLDIRSPGLGDTAMYLCATSSGSGRTDTQYFGPGTRLTVL.

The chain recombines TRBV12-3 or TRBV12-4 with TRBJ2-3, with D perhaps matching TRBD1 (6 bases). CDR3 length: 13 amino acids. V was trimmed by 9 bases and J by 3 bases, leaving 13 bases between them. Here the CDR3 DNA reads TGTGCCAGTCAGCAAGGGGGAACAGATACGCAGTATTTT. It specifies CASQQGGTDTQYF.

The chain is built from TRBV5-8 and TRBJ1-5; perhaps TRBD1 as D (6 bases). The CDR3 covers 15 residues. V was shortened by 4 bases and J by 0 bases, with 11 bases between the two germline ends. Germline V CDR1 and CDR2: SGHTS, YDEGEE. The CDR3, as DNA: TGTGCCAGCAGCAAGGACAGCTATAGCAATCAGCCCCAGCATTTT. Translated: CASSKDSYSNQPQHF.

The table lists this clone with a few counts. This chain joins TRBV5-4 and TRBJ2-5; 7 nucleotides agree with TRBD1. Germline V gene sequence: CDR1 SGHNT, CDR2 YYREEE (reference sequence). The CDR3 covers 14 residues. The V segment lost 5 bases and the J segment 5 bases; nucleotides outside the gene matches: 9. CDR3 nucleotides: TGTGCCAGCAGAGGGGGCCTAGGGTCGGAGACCCAGTACTTC. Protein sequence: CASRGGLGSETQYF. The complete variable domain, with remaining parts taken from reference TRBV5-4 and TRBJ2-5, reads ETGVTQSPTHLIKTRGQQVTLRCSSQSGHNTVSWYQQALGQGPQFIFQYYREEENGRGNFPPRFSGLQFPNYSSELNVNALELDDSALYLCASRGGLGSETQYFGPGTRLLVL.

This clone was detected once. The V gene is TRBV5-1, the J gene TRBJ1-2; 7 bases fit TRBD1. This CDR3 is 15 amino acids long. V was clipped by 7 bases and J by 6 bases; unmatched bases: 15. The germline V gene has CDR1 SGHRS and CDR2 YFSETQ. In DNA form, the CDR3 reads TGCGCCAGCGGTGAGACACCGGGACAGCCGGATGGCTACACCTTC. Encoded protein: CASGETPGQPDGYTF. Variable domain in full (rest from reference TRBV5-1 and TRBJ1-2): KAGVTQTPRYLIKTRGQQVTLSCSPISGHRSVSWYQQTPGQGLQFLFEYFSETQRNKGNFPGRFSGRQFSNSRSEMNVSTLELGDSALYLCASGETPGQPDGYTFGSGTRLTVV.

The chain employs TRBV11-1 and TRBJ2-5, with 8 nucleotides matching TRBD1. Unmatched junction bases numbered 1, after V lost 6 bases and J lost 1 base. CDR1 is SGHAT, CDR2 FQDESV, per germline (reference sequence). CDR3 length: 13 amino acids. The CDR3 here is CASRGTGQETQYF. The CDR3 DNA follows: TGTGCCAGCAGGGGGACAGGCCAAGAGACCCAGTACTTC.

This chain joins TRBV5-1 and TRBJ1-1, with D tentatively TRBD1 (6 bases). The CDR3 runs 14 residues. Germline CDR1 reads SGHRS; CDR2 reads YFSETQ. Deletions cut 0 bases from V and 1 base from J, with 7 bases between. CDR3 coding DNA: TGCGCCAGCAGCTTGGCAGGGGCGAACACTGAAGCTTTCTTT. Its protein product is CASSLAGANTEAFF.

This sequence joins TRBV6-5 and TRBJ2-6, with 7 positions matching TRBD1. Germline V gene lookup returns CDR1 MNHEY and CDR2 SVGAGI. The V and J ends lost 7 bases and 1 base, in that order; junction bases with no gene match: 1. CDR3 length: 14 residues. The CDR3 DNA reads TGTGCCAGCACCAGGGGGTCTGGGGCCAACGTCCTGACTTTC. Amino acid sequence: CASTRGSGANVLTF.

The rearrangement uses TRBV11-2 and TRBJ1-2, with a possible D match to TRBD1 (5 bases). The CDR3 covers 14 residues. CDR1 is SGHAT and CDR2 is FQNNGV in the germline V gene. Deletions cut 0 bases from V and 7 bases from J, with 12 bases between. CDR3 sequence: CASSLDREGRGYTF. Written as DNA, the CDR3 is TGTGCCAGCAGCTTAGACAGGGAGGGACGTGGCTACACCTTC.

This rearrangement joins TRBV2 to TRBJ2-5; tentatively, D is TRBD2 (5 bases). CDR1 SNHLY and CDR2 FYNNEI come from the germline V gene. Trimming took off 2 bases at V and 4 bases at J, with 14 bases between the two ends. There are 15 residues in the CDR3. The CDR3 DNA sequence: TGTGCCAGCAGTGAAACTCGACTAAGGTCAGAGACCCAGTACTTC. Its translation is CASSETRLRSETQYF.

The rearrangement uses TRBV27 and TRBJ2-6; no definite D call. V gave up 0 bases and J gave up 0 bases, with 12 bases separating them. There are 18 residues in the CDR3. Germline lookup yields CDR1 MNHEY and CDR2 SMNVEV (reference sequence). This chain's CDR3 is CASSLSVVAYSGANVLTF. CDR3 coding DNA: TGTGCCAGCAGTTTATCTGTAGTAGCATACTCTGGGGCCAACGTCCTGACTTTC.